A selection of T cell receptor beta chains follows, all from one sample in a study of OX40 agonist ivuxolimab in advanced cancers. TCRdb's copy holds only in-frame clones and misses some; the assay was immunoSEQ multiplex PCR. The table includes about 70,000 clones, around 90% detected once. Specimen: CD4+ or CD8+ T cells sorted from blood, collected in a trial of the OX40 agonist ivuxolimab. The receptors originated from an adult with an advanced solid tumor such as melanoma, head and neck, liver or kidney cancer. The CDR3 runs from the conserved cysteine through the conserved F or W. D genes are given only for firm matches. Clone size is stated in some rows and not others, as once, few, many or a class when expanded.

d_call clone_size j_call v_call cdr3_aa
TRBD1 . TRBJ1-3 TRBV12-5 CASGSRQGPLDTIYF
. . TRBJ2-5 TRBV9 CASSVGGGGETQYF
TRBD1 . TRBJ1-6 TRBV13 CASSPGQGNSPLHF
TRBD1 few TRBJ1-2 TRBV6-5 CASSSGTAYTF
TRBD2 . TRBJ2-7 TRBV4-1 CASSQDYSGGRYSKEQYF
TRBD1 . TRBJ1-1 TRBV6-1 CASSGQGVSPLMNTEAFF
TRBD1 once TRBJ2-7 TRBV6-5 CASSFGTAYEQYF
. . TRBJ1-2 TRBV11-2 CASSYGGLANYGYTF
TRBD2 . TRBJ2-3 TRBV2 CASSEALAGSDTQYF
TRBD1 . TRBJ2-2 TRBV5-1 CASSFWTGSGELFF
. . TRBJ2-7 TRBV15 CATSSRWDSSSYEQYF
TRBD2 . TRBJ2-7 TRBV9 CASSVATGRGREGGHEQYF
TRBD2 . TRBJ2-1 TRBV10-3 CAIKVSGVYNEQFF
. . TRBJ2-7 TRBV30 CAWSIGVDEQYF
. . TRBJ2-7 TRBV19 CASSIRGDSYEQYF
TRBD2 . TRBJ2-7 TRBV29-1 CSVEFPSGETIYEQYF
. . TRBJ1-2 TRBV11-2 CASSLEVGYYGYTF